This T cell receptor beta chain was profiled in a study of OX40 agonist ivuxolimab in advanced cancers. Study details: The patients received agonistic anti-OX40 (CD134) antibody ivuxolimab. Among those enrolled, mean age was about 63 years (range about 23 to 90) and approximately 83% were male. Study-wide results and caveats: Some nonresponders additionally presented with little normalized T-cell clonal expansion.

Sequencing used immunoSEQ multiplex PCR; TCRdb keeps in-frame clones, though not all of them. The table shows 42,000 or so clones, with roughly nine tenths occurring only once. The CDR3 is 14 amino acids. V lost 5 bases and J lost 2, with 9 bases in between. Germline CDR1 is MNHNS and CDR2 is SASEGT. As concerns this clone: Its antigen is still unknown.

The rearrangement joins TRBV6-1 to TRBJ1-4, with D hard to call. The sequence was collected from an adult with an advanced solid tumor such as melanoma, head and neck, liver or kidney cancer. Sample: CD4+ or CD8+ T cells sorted from blood, taken in a trial of the OX40 agonist ivuxolimab. This CDR3 is CASSNRETNEKLFF. The CDR3 nucleotides read TGTGCCAGCAGTAACCGGGAGACTAATGAAAAACTGTTTTTT.